Following are 20 T cell receptor beta chains from one sample sequenced in a study of blood T cell repertoires in COVID-19. The repertoire was sequenced with immunoSEQ multiplex PCR; TCRdb's copy has only in-frame clones and lacks some. Of roughly 75,000 clones listed, roughly 70% were seen once; the top ten hold 2.6%. Sequencing was done on a sample of peripheral blood. Source of these receptors: a human donor with acute or convalescent COVID-19. The donor label of this sample is uncertain.

The chain recombines TRBV28 with TRBJ2-1; weak D call: TRBD2 (5 bases). The CDR3 length is 13 residues. Trimming left V 9 bases short and J 1 base short, with 10 bases between. Germline CDR1 reads MDHEN; CDR2 reads SYDVKM. The CDR3 region is CASNGRSYNEQFF. Written as DNA, the CDR3 is TGTGCCAGTAATGGGAGATCCTACAATGAGCAGTTCTTC.

V usage is TRBV7-2 and J usage is TRBJ1-6; TRBD1 aligns across 7 bases. The CDR3 is 15 residues long. The trim removed 1 base at V and 6 bases at J, leaving 3 bases unmatched. Germline loops: CDR1 SGHTA, CDR2 FQGNSA. The CDR3 coding sequence is TGTGCCAGCAGCTTAGGGGGGACAGTTAATTCACCCCTCCACTTT. Protein sequence: CASSLGGTVNSPLHF.

V is TRBV5-4 and J is TRBJ2-7; the D is unclear. Trimming cost V 2 bases and J 4 bases, with 10 bases left between them. The CDR3 sequence is 13 residues long. Germline CDR1 reads SGHNT; CDR2 reads YYREEE (reference sequence). As DNA, the CDR3 is TGTGCCAGCAGCTTATTTGGCCGATACGAGCAGTACGTC. It yields the protein CASSLFGRYEQYV.

This chain connects TRBV28 to TRBJ1-4; D remains ambiguous. The CDR3 totals 13 residues. Trimming removed 4 bases from V and 5 bases from J, with 8 bases in between. Germline CDR1 is MDHEN and CDR2 is SYDVKM. The CDR3 protein is CASSWRRNEKLFF. The CDR3 coding sequence is TGTGCCAGCAGTTGGCGGAGAAATGAAAAACTGTTTTTT.

The chain links TRBV28 to TRBJ1-5; no definite D call. V was pared by 6 bases and J by 0 bases, with 15 bases between. The CDR3 consists of 16 residues. Looked up from germline, CDR1 is MDHEN and CDR2 is SYDVKM. The CDR3, as DNA: TGTGCCAGCAGCTACACCACCCCAGGTAGCAATCAGCCCCAGCATTTT. Translating gives CASSYTTPGSNQPQHF.

As concerns this clone: The junction shows a germline mismatch at one end, possibly a read error. This chain connects TRBV7-6 to TRBJ2-3; TRBD2 matches at 8 bases. CDR1 is SGHVS, CDR2 FNYEAQ, per germline. The CDR3 consists of 13 residues. The CDR3 sequence is CASSPRTSSKPVF. CDR3 DNA sequence: TGTGCCAGCAGCCCTCGGACTAGCTCAAAGCCCGTTTTT.

This clone occurred a few times. J is TRBJ2-1 and V is TRBV5-1; D might be TRBD1 (6 bases). The CDR3 sequence is 15 residues long. The germline gives CDR1 SGHRS, CDR2 YFSETQ. The V gene lost 4 bases and the J gene lost 10 bases, with 21 bases spanning the gap. The chain's CDR3 is CASSPVAGTRLEQFF. CDR3 in DNA: TGCGCCAGCAGCCCCGTTGCTGGGACACGATTAGAGCAGTTCTTC.

The gene calls are TRBV19 and TRBJ1-2; a possible D gene is TRBD1 (5 bases). Germline V gene lookup returns CDR1 LNHDA and CDR2 SQIVND (reference sequence). Trimming pared 8 bases from V and 8 bases from J, leaving 30 bases between. The CDR3 length is 17 residues. CDR3 DNA: TGTGCCAGTGGAGTCCCCTCGGCGACAAGTAGGGGTCAGGGCTACACCTTC. Its translation: CASGVPSATSRGQGYTF.

V is TRBV19 and J is TRBJ1-2; D is possibly TRBD1 (5 bases). The germline V gene encodes CDR1 LNHDA and CDR2 SQIVND (reference sequence). The germline V and J ends were trimmed by 0 bases and 5 bases, with 13 bases remaining between them. This CDR3 is 15 amino acids long. For the CDR3, the DNA is TGTGCCAGTAGTATAGACAGGCGGGGCCGGTATGGCTACACCTTC. This translates into CASSIDRRGRYGYTF.

The chain recombines TRBV24-1 with TRBJ2-3, with a possible D match to TRBD2 (6 bases). Germline V CDR1 and CDR2: KGHDR, SFDVKD. V lost 4 bases and J lost 2, with 18 bases in between. This CDR3 is 17 amino acids long. The CDR3 reads CATSDLRDSFSTDTQYF. CDR3 sequence (DNA): TGTGCCACCAGTGACCTACGGGACTCTTTTTCCACAGATACGCAGTATTTT.

This clone was detected once. The chain is built from TRBV2 and TRBJ2-5; 8 nucleotides agree with TRBD1. The junction had 10 bases not matched to a gene; V was cut back by 7 bases and J by 6 bases. CDR3 size: 14 residues. Germline V gene sequence: CDR1 SNHLY, CDR2 FYNNEI. The CDR3 DNA reads as TGTGCCAGCATACCCGGACAGGGTAGGAAGACCCAGTACTTC. Protein: CASIPGQGRKTQYF.

Only one count was recorded for this clone. V usage is TRBV7-2 and J usage is TRBJ2-1; a weak D match, TRBD2 (6 bases). V lost 4 bases and J lost 0, with 13 bases in between. Germline V CDR1 and CDR2: SGHTA, FQGNSA. There are 16 residues in the CDR3. The CDR3 protein is CASSSYGSSSYNEQFF. In DNA, the CDR3 is TGTGCCAGCAGCTCCTACGGGAGTAGCTCCTACAATGAGCAGTTCTTC.

The V call is TRBV7-6, the J call TRBJ2-3, with D maybe TRBD2 (6 bases). Germline CDR1 and CDR2: SGHVS and FNYEAQ. V shed 2 bases and J shed 2 bases, with 8 bases lying between them. The CDR3 has 14 amino acids. CDR3 protein: CASSLPSDTDTQYF. CDR3 nucleotide sequence: TGTGCCAGCAGCTTACCTAGCGACACAGATACGCAGTATTTT.

Written as DNA, the CDR3 is TGTGCCAGCGCCCCCGGGACAGGGGGCTTCTATGGCTACACCTTC. Its translation: CASAPGTGGFYGYTF. The rearrangement links TRBV6-5 to TRBJ1-2; the match to TRBD1 covers 12 bases. The V gene end was trimmed by 8 bases and the J gene end by 4 bases; junction bases not matched to a gene: 8. CDR1 is MNHEY, CDR2 SVGAGI, per germline. This CDR3 comprises 15 residues.

The chain employs TRBV6-6 and TRBJ2-5; D not resolved. The CDR3 length is 13 residues. From germline, CDR1 is MNHNY and CDR2 SVGAGI (reference sequence). Trimming removed 2 bases from V and 0 bases from J, with 4 bases in between. The CDR3 DNA follows: TGTGCCAGCAGTTACGGCTACCAAGAGACCCAGTACTTC. Residues: CASSYGYQETQYF.

This chain connects TRBV12-2 to TRBJ2-3; the D call of TRBD1 is as the table states it, not checked on the DNA. TRBV12-2 constitutes a pseudogene. CDR3 length: 16 residues. CDR3 sequence (DNA): TGTGCAAGTCGCTTAGCGGGGGCCCTCTCCACAGATACGCAGTATTTT. It specifies CASRLAGALSTDTQYF.

The chain uses TRBV28 and TRBJ1-3; tentative D call: TRBD1 (6 bases). The CDR3 spans 17 residues. The V end was cut by 2 bases, the J end by 0 bases, with 14 bases between. The germline gives CDR1 MDHEN, CDR2 SYDVKM. The CDR3 DNA is TGTGCCAGCAGTTTAGAGCCAGGGGCCAGCTCTGGAAACACCATATATTTT. Its protein product is CASSLEPGASSGNTIYF.

The chain employs TRBV7-2 and TRBJ2-1; D perhaps matches TRBD1 (5 bases). Per the germline V gene, CDR1 is SGHTA and CDR2 is FQGNSA. There are 13 residues in the CDR3. The V and J ends lost 5 bases and 8 bases respectively, with 13 bases between them. Written as DNA, the CDR3 is TGTGCCAGCAGCCTCAGGGTAGCCGATGAGCAGTTCTTC. This codes for CASSLRVADEQFF.

The CDR3 sequence: CASSPDSITEAFF. The CDR3 region has the DNA TGTGCCAGCAGTCCCGACTCGATCACTGAAGCTTTCTTT. The chain carries TRBV11-3 and TRBJ1-1; D gene unclear. V gave up 6 bases and J gave up 4 bases, with 12 bases separating them. Germline loops: CDR1 SGHNT, CDR2 YENEEA. The CDR3 spans 13 residues.

The chain recombines TRBV2 with TRBJ2-2; 7 bases match TRBD2. The trim removed 11 bases at V and 0 bases at J, leaving 6 bases unmatched. CDR3 length: 14 residues. Looked up from germline, CDR1 is SNHLY and CDR2 is FYNNEI. The DNA for the CDR3 is TGTGCCTTAGGCGGGGGAGCGAACACCGGGGAGCTGTTTTTT. It encodes CALGGGANTGELFF.